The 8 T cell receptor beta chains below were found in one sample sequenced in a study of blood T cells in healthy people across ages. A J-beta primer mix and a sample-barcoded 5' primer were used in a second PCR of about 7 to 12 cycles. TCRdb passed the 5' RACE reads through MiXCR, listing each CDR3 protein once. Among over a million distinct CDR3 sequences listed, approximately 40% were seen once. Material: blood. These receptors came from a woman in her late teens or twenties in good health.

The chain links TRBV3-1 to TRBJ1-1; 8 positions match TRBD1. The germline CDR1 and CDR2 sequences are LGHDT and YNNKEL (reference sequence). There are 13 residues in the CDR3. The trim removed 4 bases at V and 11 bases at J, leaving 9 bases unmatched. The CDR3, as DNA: TGTGCCAGCAGCCCCGGACAGGGACTGGTGGCTTTCTTT. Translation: CASSPGQGLVAFF.

The CDR3 spells CASNAAGTGYEQYF. The CDR3 coding sequence is TGTGCCAGCAACGCGGCCGGGACAGGCTACGAGCAGTACTTC. This sequence joins TRBV11-2 and TRBJ2-7, with TRBD1 matching 8 bases. Germline-derived CDR1 and CDR2 are SGHAT and FQNNGV. V shed 7 bases and J 3 bases; nucleotides not matched to a gene: 8. CDR3 length equals 14 residues.

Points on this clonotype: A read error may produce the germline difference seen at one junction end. The CDR3 loop reads CASSPPARPNYGCTF. CDR3 bases: TGTGCCAGCTCACCACCAGCGCGCCCTAACTATGGCTGCACCTTC. V usage is TRBV18 and J usage is TRBJ1-2; D is unclear. Germline V CDR1 and CDR2: KGHSH, LQKENI. The CDR3 has 15 residues.

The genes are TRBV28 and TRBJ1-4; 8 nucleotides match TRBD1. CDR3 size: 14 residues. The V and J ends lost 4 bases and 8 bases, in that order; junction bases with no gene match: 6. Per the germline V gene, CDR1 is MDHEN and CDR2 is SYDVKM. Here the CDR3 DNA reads TGTGCCAGCAGTTCGGGACAGGCGGGGGAAAAACTGTTTTTT. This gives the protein CASSSGQAGEKLFF.

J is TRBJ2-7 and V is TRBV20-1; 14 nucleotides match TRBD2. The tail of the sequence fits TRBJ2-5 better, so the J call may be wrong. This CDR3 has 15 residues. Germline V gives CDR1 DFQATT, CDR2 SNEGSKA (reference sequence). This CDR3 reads CSASIVGTSGRTQYF. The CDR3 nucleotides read TGCAGTGCTAGTATAGTAGGGACTAGCGGGAGGACCCAGTACTTC.

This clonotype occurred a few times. The CDR3 DNA reads as TGTGCCAGCAGCCAAGGTGAAGGGAAGCAGTACTTC. Its translation is CASSQGEGKQYF. V and J are TRBV3-1 and TRBJ2-7; D is ambiguous. Germline V gene data show CDR1 as LGHDT and CDR2 as YNNKEL (reference sequence). The CDR3 is 12 residues long. V gave up 1 base and J gave up 8 bases, with 9 bases separating them.

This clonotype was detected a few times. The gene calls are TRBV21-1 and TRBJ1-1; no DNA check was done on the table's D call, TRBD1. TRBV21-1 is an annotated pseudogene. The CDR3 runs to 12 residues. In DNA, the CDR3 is TGTGCCAGCACCCCCAAGAGGGGGGGGGCTTTCTTT. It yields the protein CASTPKRGGAFF.

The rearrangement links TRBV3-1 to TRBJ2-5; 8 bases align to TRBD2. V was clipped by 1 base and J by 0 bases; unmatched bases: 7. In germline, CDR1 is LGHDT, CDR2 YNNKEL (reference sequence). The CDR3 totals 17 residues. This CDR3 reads CASSQGLAGGYQETQYF. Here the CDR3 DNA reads TGTGCCAGCAGCCAAGGGCTAGCGGGCGGGTACCAAGAGACCCAGTACTTC.